This TCR beta chain was observed in a study of shared clonotypes between healthy human individuals. Each of the donors was a healthy adult who was HIV-negative and had not had a recent acute infection or vaccination. The study ran the assay at deep level. Methods used by the authors: Because ImmunoSEQ provided only junction sequences with no quality scores, the filtering differed. Assay used: immunoSEQ multiplex PCR; TCRdb lists only in-frame clones, some missing. Clonal size and the V and J genes are those of that table, whereas D and trimming came from the DNA. Among around 500,000 clones listed, less than 80% were seen once. This clone has ten or more counts. Other DNA sequences of this sample code for an identical CDR3. V lost 0 bases, J lost 6 bases, and 5 bases stayed unmatched. Germline V gene sequence: CDR1 SGHAT, CDR2 FQNNGV. The CDR3 consists of 15 residues.

The sequenced sample consisted of PBMCs. This rearrangement joins TRBV11-2 to TRBJ2-1; 7 bases align to TRBD2. This sequence was found in a woman aged 40-49 years in good health. Some clones in this sample may be carry-over from other donors' samples. The CDR3 loop reads CASSLDRASGNEQFF. CDR3 nucleotides: TGTGCCAGCAGCTTAGATCGGGCTAGCGGCAATGAGCAGTTCTTC.